This T cell receptor beta chain was sequenced during a study of T cell responses to AZD1222 COVID-19 vaccine. Findings and caveats of the study: Possibly, clonal diversity was underestimated; donors were largely white British and included more females. Elevations in Spike-specific TCR breadth and depth followed administration of two AZD1222 doses. None of the repertoires were sampled until the peak T cell response had passed.

For this clone: What it recognizes is unknown.

In germline, CDR1 is LNHDA, CDR2 SQIVND (reference sequence). The V and J ends lost 4 bases and 8 bases respectively, with 14 bases between them. The CDR3 is 13 residues long. The protocol was immunoSEQ multiplex PCR, while the TCRdb copy is restricted to in-frame clones and leaves out a portion. The sample consists of about 79,000 clones, 80% of them appearing once. This TCR derives from an adult in good health. The chain uses TRBV19 and TRBJ1-2; D unclear. Sequenced here: peripheral blood, sampled on day 0 of AZD1222 vaccination. DNA of the CDR3: TGTGCCAGTAGTAATTCTTCTTGGGCCGGCTACACCTTC. Its translation is CASSNSSWAGYTF. The complete variable domain, with remaining parts taken from reference TRBV19 and TRBJ1-2, reads DGGITQSPKYLFRKEGQNVTLSCEQNLNHDAMYWYRQDPGQGLRLIYYSQIVNDFQKGDIAEGYSVSREKKESFPLTVTSAQKNPTAFYLCASSNSSWAGYTFGSGTRLTVV.